The entry below describes one TCR beta chain. Antigen specificity is unknown. Other DNA sequences in this specimen translate into the identical CDR3. The PCR employed 60 Vbeta primers together with 13 Jbeta primers. Clones were sequenced by immunoSEQ multiplex PCR, and TCRdb holds only the in-frame ones, with some missing. This sample has roughly 150,000 clones, with approximately 80% found just once. This specimen belongs to a study of cytomegalovirus exposure and HLA in healthy donors. Study-level information: Earlier findings included 100 million to 130 million unique TCR beta sequences obtained from about 179 million T cells.

The V gene's germline CDR1 is MGHRA and CDR2 YSYEKL. There are 13 residues in the CDR3. Trimming took 6 bases from V and 4 from J, leaving 10 bases between them. Study-level findings and limits: Later on, an analysis found that several of the most significant clusters appeared to be linked to common viral pathogens, which included parvovirus B19. Through in vitro validation, three CMV-associated chains were shown to be specific for CMV antigens. Despite most TCR sequences being rare, some public TCRs occurred in many donors.

The sample comprised PBMCs. The clonotype comes from a woman in her thirties or forties in good health and CMV-seronegative. The chain carries TRBV4-1 and TRBJ1-3; D unresolved. The CDR3 reads CASSHTGGNTIYF. Here the CDR3 DNA reads TGCGCCAGCAGTCACACGGGGGGAAACACCATATATTTT.